These 18 T cell receptor beta chains share one sample of origin, sequenced in a study of CD8+CD57+ T cells in acquired aplastic anemia. According to the study, genomic DNA was the template for TCR beta VDJ and CDR3 profiling. MiXCR, applied by TCRdb to the reads, yields one record per CDR3 protein. The sample has hundreds of thousands of distinct CDR3 sequences, approximately 70% seen once. The sequenced sample was sorted CD4+, CD8+, or CD8+CD57+ T cells (not recorded which) from PBMCs. The receptors were gathered from a human donor in good health, serving as a control.

The V and J genes are TRBV5-6 and TRBJ2-7; no clear D gene. V was cut by 0 bases and J by 1 base, with 11 bases left in between. Germline loops: CDR1 SGHDT, CDR2 YYEEEE. The CDR3 spans 15 residues. CDR3 in DNA: TGTGCCAGCAGCTTGGGACGGCGAATATCCTACGAGCAGTACTTC. This encodes CASSLGRRISYEQYF.

This chain links TRBV20-1 with TRBJ2-1; 8 bases map to TRBD2. The CDR3 is 13 residues long. The germline V gene encodes CDR1 DFQATT and CDR2 SNEGSKA (reference sequence). J was trimmed by 7 bases and V by 3 bases; bases with no gene match: 5. Written as DNA, the CDR3 is TGCAGTGCTAGCGGGGGGGCCCGGAATGAGCAGTTCTTC. Residues: CSASGGARNEQFF.

Turning to this clonotype: One end of the junction fails to match germline, which may point to a read error. The chain has TRBV7-2 and TRBJ2-1, with D unresolved. The CDR3 spans 13 residues. Germline V gene lookup returns CDR1 SGHTA and CDR2 FQGNSA. DNA of the CDR3: TGTGCCAGCAGCCAAGATCACGGTAATGAGCAGTCCTTC. Translated: CASSQDHGNEQSF. The variable domain in full, with the rest retrieved from reference TRBV7-2 and TRBJ2-1, is GAGVSQSPSNKVTEKGKDVELRCDPISGHTALYWYRQSLGQGLEFLIYFQGNSAPDKSGLPSDRFSAERTGGSVSTLTIQRTQQEDSAVYLCASSQDHGNEQSFGPGTRLTVL.

In regard to this clonotype: A read error may produce the germline difference seen at one junction end. The chain couples TRBV6-5 to TRBJ2-1; TRBD2 matches at 10 bases. CDR3 length: 17 amino acids. The germline V gene has CDR1 MNHEY and CDR2 SVGAGI. The CDR3 DNA reads TGCGCCAGCGTCGAGATACTTCGAGGAGCGGGGGGGCACGAGCAGTTCTTC. It codes for CASVEILRGAGGHEQFF.

This chain links TRBV7-2 with TRBJ1-1; D gene uncertain. Germline CDR1 reads SGHTA; CDR2 reads FQGNSA. Deletions cut 3 bases from V and 3 bases from J, with 14 bases between. The CDR3 covers 15 residues. The CDR3 region has the DNA TGTGCCAGCAGCTTCGACGGGAGCCTGGACACTGAAGCTTTCTTT. As protein: CASSFDGSLDTEAFF.

The chain employs TRBV5-4 and TRBJ1-2, with unresolved D. Trimming removed 4 bases from V and 5 bases from J, with 12 bases in between. The CDR3 runs 13 residues. Germline V CDR1 and CDR2: SGHNT, YYREEE (reference sequence). This chain's CDR3 is CASSDPSEYGYTF. The CDR3 DNA sequence: TGTGCCAGCAGCGACCCCAGCGAGTATGGCTACACCTTC.

Notes on this clonotype: Germline and junction disagree at one end, which may indicate a read error. This chain joins TRBV20-1 and TRBJ2-1; D ambiguous. CDR1 is DFQATT and CDR2 is SNEGSKA in the germline V gene (reference sequence). This CDR3 contains 14 residues. This CDR3 is CSAHDVSSYYEQFF. The CDR3 coding sequence is TGCAGTGCTCACGACGTTAGCTCCTACTATGAGCAGTTCTTC.

The gene calls are TRBV7-6 and TRBJ1-1; D is perhaps TRBD1 (5 bases). Trimming took 2 bases from V and 11 from J, leaving 24 bases between them. Germline V gene sequence: CDR1 SGHVS, CDR2 FNYEAQ. The CDR3 has 16 residues. The CDR3 DNA sequence: TGTGCCAGCAGCTTACGGCAGGGATATGGCTACACCGTCGCTTTCTTT. Translated, it gives CASSLRQGYGYTVAFF.

About this clonotype: One end of the junction fails to match germline, which may point to a read error. The J gene is TRBJ1-4, the V gene TRBV7-2; D may be TRBD1 (5 bases). CDR3 size: 14 residues. The germline V gene has CDR1 SGHTA and CDR2 FQGNSA. CDR3 sequence (DNA): TGTGCCAGCAGCTTACAGGGACCTAAAGAAACTCTGTCATTT. It codes for CASSLQGPKETLSF.

The CDR3 sequence: CASQTGVSFEGAFF. The CDR3 DNA follows: TGTGCCAGCCAGACAGGTGTCTCCTTTGAGGGAGCTTTCTTT. The V gene is TRBV25-1, the J gene TRBJ1-1; D perhaps matches TRBD1 (6 bases). The CDR3 contains 14 residues. Germline V gene lookup returns CDR1 MGHDK and CDR2 SYGVNS. Trimming shortened V by 8 bases and J by 10 bases, and 23 bases separated the two germline ends.

The chain carries TRBV19 and TRBJ1-1; D may be TRBD1 (6 bases). The CDR3 is 17 amino acids. Germline V lookup: CDR1 LNHDA, CDR2 SQIVND (reference sequence). V lost 7 bases to trimming and J lost 0 bases, with 21 bases between them. The CDR3 spells CASNIPGALFMNTEAFF. The CDR3 region has the DNA TGTGCCAGTAACATCCCGGGGGCCCTGTTCATGAACACTGAAGCTTTCTTT. The complete variable domain, with remaining parts taken from reference TRBV19 and TRBJ1-1, reads DGGITQSPKYLFRKEGQNVTLSCEQNLNHDAMYWYRQDPGQGLRLIYYSQIVNDFQKGDIAEGYSVSREKKESFPLTVTSAQKNPTAFYLCASNIPGALFMNTEAFFGQGTRLTVV.

This clonotype has more than one count but fewer than ten. The chain couples TRBV30 to TRBJ1-5; possibly TRBD1 for D (5 bases). Per the germline V gene, CDR1 is GTSNPN and CDR2 is SVGIG (reference sequence). The CDR3 runs to 14 residues. The ends were cut back, 4 bases at V and 2 bases at J, with 12 bases in the middle. The CDR3 DNA reads TGTGCCTGGACCCCGGGACGAGGCAATCAGCCCCAGCATTTT. Protein: CAWTPGRGNQPQHF.

On this clonotype: Because it lacks the conserved phenylalanine or tryptophan at the end, this CDR3 is likely a read error. The CDR3 loop is CASSLGRGSYNEQFL. DNA of the CDR3: TGTGCCAGCAGTCTGGGGCGGGGCTCCTACAATGAGCAGTTCCTC. The J gene is TRBJ2-1, the V gene TRBV11-2, with D tentatively TRBD2 (6 bases). Between the trimmed V and J ends, which lost 6 bases and 0 bases, there was a span of 12 bases. The CDR3 is 15 residues long. The germline CDR1 and CDR2 sequences are SGHAT and FQNNGV.

Details on this clonotype: Without the conserved terminal phenylalanine or tryptophan, this CDR3 likely stems from a read error. The DNA is omitted, as the CDR3 cannot be located on it reliably, and the CDR3 follows TCRdb's listing. V gene TRBV7-2 combines with J gene TRBJ2-1; the D call in the table, TRBD2, was not verified against the DNA. Counting both end residues, the CDR3 totals 13 amino acids. Per germline, CDR1 SGHTA and CDR2 FQGNSA. CDR3 loop: CASSLELGTDYEQ.

Points on this clonotype: The junction differs from germline at one of its ends, possibly a read error. The chain joins TRBV7-7 to TRBJ2-3, with 10 bases fitting TRBD2. Germline V lookup: CDR1 SSHAT, CDR2 FNYEAQ (reference sequence). This CDR3 is 15 amino acids long. The CDR3 DNA is TGTGCTAGCAGCGGGGGGGCACGGGACAATGAGCAGTTCTATTTT. It yields the protein CASSGGARDNEQFYF.

About this clonotype itself: The conserved phenylalanine or tryptophan normally closing the CDR3 is absent here, so this likely arose from a read error. The DNA is left out, because the CDR3 cannot be placed on it with certainty; the CDR3 is given as TCRdb lists it. This chain links TRBV7-2 with TRBJ2-7; no check of the table's D call, TRBD1, against the DNA was made. Germline V gene sequence: CDR1 SGHTA, CDR2 FQGNSA. From its first to its last residue, the CDR3 has 16 amino acids. CDR3 sequence: CASTLVGGAVATPSDR.

This clonotype was detected a few times. The rearrangement uses TRBV11-2 and TRBJ2-7; no firm D call. Trimming shortened V by 5 bases and J by 3 bases, and 20 bases separated the two germline ends. Germline V CDR1 and CDR2: SGHAT, FQNNGV. This CDR3 comprises 16 residues. The CDR3 sequence: CASSLGSVGSFYEQYF. In DNA, the CDR3 is TGTGCCAGCAGCCTCGGATCCGTTGGCAGTTTCTACGAGCAGTACTTC.

With regard to this clonotype: This CDR3 fails to terminate in the conserved phenylalanine or tryptophan, so it likely reflects a read error. It is unclear where the CDR3 begins or ends on the DNA, so no DNA is shown, and the CDR3 is as TCRdb lists it. The chain employs TRBV15 and TRBJ1-3; the table's D call, TRBD1, was not checked against the DNA. The CDR3 is 12 residues long, ends included. CDR1 is LNHNV, CDR2 YYDKDF, per germline (reference sequence). The CDR3 sequence is CASSTPGGTRYI.